The clone carrying this TCR beta chain was observed at least ten times. Here immunoSEQ multiplex PCR was the method, and the copy in TCRdb shows in-frame clones only, minus some. This table has 850,000 to 1,200,000 clones, 70% to 80% appearing once. The CDR3 runs to 16 residues. V lost 0 bases and J lost 4; bases outside the gene matches: 4. CDR1 and CDR2 from the germline V gene are LGHNA and YSLEER. This specimen belongs to a study of shared clonotypes between healthy human individuals. The chain combines TRBV4-3 with TRBJ2-1; TRBD2 aligns across 9 bases. Sequencing input: memory CD4+ T cells sorted from blood. Specified subset: CD45RA-negative fraction. The sequence was collected from a man younger than 35 in good health. This CDR3 reads CASSQDYSGSYNEQFF. CDR3 DNA sequence: TGCGCCAGCAGCCAAGATTATAGCGGGAGTTACAATGAGCAGTTCTTC.